This section outlines one T cell receptor beta chain sequence together with its context. Its antigen is unknown. The source of the sample is a study of T cells in tuberculosis. The wider study: T cells were selected with CD1B tetramers loaded with glucose monomycolate. Notes on the study in general: Smaller distances to GMM-specific TCRs suggested their expansion in active tuberculosis.

Germline-derived CDR1 and CDR2 are SGHRS and YFSETQ. The junction had 12 bases not matched to a gene; V was cut back by 0 bases and J by 4 bases. The CDR3 consists of 18 residues. Sequenced by immunoSEQ multiplex PCR; TCRdb stores in-frame clones only, minus some. The sample carries roughly 35,000 clones, more than 85% recorded once. V is TRBV5-1 and J is TRBJ2-3; 9 bases fit TRBD2. The source of this sequence is a donor between 10 and 35 years old with latent tuberculosis or without tuberculosis infection. The material sequenced was PBMCs. For the CDR3, the DNA is TGCGCCAGCAGCTTGGGGGGCCGGGGACTAGCATCTTCAGATACGCAGTATTTT. Translated: CASSLGGRGLASSDTQYF.